A single sample gave rise to the 32 T cell receptor beta chains below, sequenced in a study of T cell changes during pregnancy in multiple sclerosis. The table came from immunoSEQ multiplex PCR; TCRdb's copy has only in-frame clones and leaves some out. In the table there are 30,000 to 45,000 clones, 92% of which are singletons. Sequencing was done on a sample of PBMCs (not recorded whether the cells were cultured). Source of these receptors: a female donor with multiple sclerosis, enrolled in a pregnancy study.

The chain combines TRBV6-1 with TRBJ1-1; TRBD1 matches at 11 bases. Looked up from germline, CDR1 is MNHNS and CDR2 is SASEGT. J lost 5 bases, V lost 5 bases, and 7 bases had no gene match. CDR3 length: 15 amino acids. This CDR3 is CASSSGQGARTEAFF. DNA of the CDR3: TGTGCCAGCAGTTCCGGACAGGGGGCGCGAACTGAAGCTTTCTTT.

The chain links TRBV5-1 to TRBJ1-2, with D possibly being TRBD1 (6 bases). Germline V gene sequence: CDR1 SGHRS, CDR2 YFSETQ. V was shortened by 0 bases and J by 8 bases, with 20 bases between the two germline ends. CDR3 length equals 16 residues. CDR3 nucleotides: TGCGCCAGCAGCTTGGCCCAACAGGGCCCTTTGGGGGGCTACACCTTC. Translating gives CASSLAQQGPLGGYTF.

V usage is TRBV7-9 and J usage is TRBJ2-3; 8 bases line up with TRBD1. CDR1 is SEHNR and CDR2 is FQNEAQ in the germline V gene (reference sequence). This CDR3 contains 17 residues. With 5 bases clipped from V and 3 bases from J, the junction kept 13 bases outside the gene matches. CDR3 sequence (DNA): TGTGCCAGCAGCGCCGACGACAGGGGAATGAAAACAGATACGCAGTATTTT. Its translation is CASSADDRGMKTDTQYF. The full variable domain, completed using reference TRBV7-9 and TRBJ2-3, is DTGVSQNPRHKITKRGQNVTFRCDPISEHNRLYWYRQTLGQGPEFLTYFQNEAQLEKSRLLSDRFSAERPKGSFSTLEIQRTEQGDSAMYLCASSADDRGMKTDTQYFGPGTRLTVL.

The CDR3 region is CASSFGVAPAGNEQFF. The CDR3 region has the DNA TGTGCCAGCAGTTTTGGGGTGGCTCCGGCAGGGAATGAGCAGTTCTTC. This chain joins TRBV28 and TRBJ2-1, with D tentatively TRBD1 (5 bases). V was shortened by 3 bases and J by 7 bases, with 19 bases between the two germline ends. The CDR3 runs to 16 residues. Germline CDR1 MDHEN, CDR2 SYDVKM.

This chain uses TRBV6-4 with TRBJ2-3; D not resolved. CDR3 length equals 16 residues. Germline V gene sequence: CDR1 MRHNA, CDR2 SNTAGT. The V gene lost 3 bases and the J gene lost 2 bases, with 15 bases spanning the gap. CDR3 sequence reads: CASSENPSVVTDTQYF. CDR3 bases: TGTGCCAGCAGTGAGAATCCCTCAGTGGTCACAGATACGCAGTATTTT.

V gene TRBV7-2 combines with J gene TRBJ1-5; 7 bases match TRBD1. V trimming: 1 base; J trimming: 0 bases; junction bases outside the gene matches: 12. This CDR3 has 19 amino acids. CDR1 is SGHTA, CDR2 FQGNSA, per germline. Here the CDR3 reads CASSLVIPGGSFSNQPQHF. As DNA, the CDR3 is TGTGCCAGCAGCTTAGTGATACCAGGGGGGTCTTTTAGCAATCAGCCCCAGCATTTT.

This clone was observed a handful of times. The V call is TRBV4-3, the J call TRBJ2-7; 10 nucleotides match TRBD2. Trimming took 0 bases from V and 5 from J; bases not matched to a gene: 7. Germline values: CDR1 LGHNA, CDR2 YSLEER. There are 16 residues in the CDR3. CDR3: CASSQDFASGSHEQYF. The CDR3 coding sequence is TGCGCCAGCAGCCAAGATTTCGCTAGCGGGAGCCACGAGCAGTACTTC.

This chain connects TRBV5-1 to TRBJ2-5; D could derive from TRBD1 or TRBD2 (5 bases each). The length of the CDR3 is 14 residues. In germline, CDR1 is SGHRS, CDR2 YFSETQ. Trimming stripped 7 bases from V and 2 bases from J, with 15 bases between. For the CDR3, the DNA is TGCGCCAGCTTCGTGGGGACCTTTCAAGAGACCCAGTACTTC. Protein product: CASFVGTFQETQYF.

The rearrangement links TRBV13 to TRBJ2-7, with TRBD2 identical over 8 bases. Germline lookup yields CDR1 PRHDT and CDR2 FYEKMQ (reference sequence). V gave up 6 bases and J gave up 2 bases; unmatched junction bases: 15. The CDR3 contains 17 residues. The CDR3 DNA reads as TGTGCCAGCAGTGGCCAGCGGGAGATCCTCCAGGCCTACGAGCAGTACTTC. As protein: CASSGQREILQAYEQYF.

The CDR3 nucleotides read TGTGCCAGCAGCCAAGAAATCGACTATATGACAGATACGCAGTATTTT. It encodes CASSQEIDYMTDTQYF. The rearrangement uses TRBV14 and TRBJ2-3; TRBD2 might be the D (5 bases). Trimming took 0 bases from V and 3 from J, leaving 13 bases between them. The CDR3 has 16 amino acids. Germline V gene data show CDR1 as SGHDN and CDR2 as FVKESK.

The J gene is TRBJ2-2, the V gene TRBV27; the D is unclear. Trimming removed 7 bases at V and 8 bases at J, with 20 bases between. The CDR3 runs 15 residues. Germline V lookup: CDR1 MNHEY, CDR2 SMNVEV (reference sequence). CDR3: CASTLRYEMGGELFF. For the CDR3, the DNA is TGTGCCAGCACCTTAAGATACGAGATGGGAGGGGAGCTGTTTTTT.

The rearrangement joins TRBV28 to TRBJ2-7; D perhaps matches TRBD2 (5 bases). The CDR3 totals 16 residues. Trimming cost V 4 bases and J 3 bases, with 19 bases left between them. Germline CDR1 MDHEN, CDR2 SYDVKM. The CDR3 region has the DNA TGTGCCAGCAGTTGGGCTGGAGAGCGGACCAGCTACGAGCAGTACTTC. Translating gives CASSWAGERTSYEQYF.

This chain links TRBV18 with TRBJ2-6, with TRBD1 identical over 10 bases. The CDR3 consists of 17 residues. Germline lookup yields CDR1 KGHSH and CDR2 LQKENI. The trim removed 4 bases at V and 0 bases at J, leaving 3 bases unmatched. DNA for the CDR3: TGTGCCAGCTCACAGGGACAGGGGAACTCTGGGGCCAACGTCCTGACTTTC. This translates into CASSQGQGNSGANVLTF.

A single count supports this clone. The rearrangement joins TRBV6-1 to TRBJ1-4; D remains ambiguous. Germline CDR1 and CDR2: MNHNS and SASEGT. The CDR3 covers 14 residues. Trimming took off 3 bases at V and 4 bases at J, with 9 bases between the two ends. The CDR3 DNA follows: TGTGCCAGCAGTGAGGGGTCACTTAATGAAAAACTGTTTTTT. The encoded protein is CASSEGSLNEKLFF.

The gene calls are TRBV2 and TRBJ2-3, with TRBD2 identical over 13 bases. V lost 6 bases and J lost 2; bases outside the gene matches: 17. Germline V gene lookup returns CDR1 SNHLY and CDR2 FYNNEI. The length of the CDR3 is 20 residues. Here the CDR3 reads CASRRPPGLAGSLSTDTQYF. CDR3 bases: TGTGCCAGCAGGAGGCCACCGGGACTAGCGGGATCCCTATCCACAGATACGCAGTATTTT.

This clone was detected once. The rearrangement joins TRBV5-1 to TRBJ2-1; D is possibly TRBD1 or TRBD2 (5 bases each). CDR1 is SGHRS and CDR2 is YFSETQ in the germline V gene. Trimming removed 4 bases at V and 0 bases at J, with 14 bases between. The CDR3 totals 16 residues. In nucleotides, the CDR3 is TGCGCCAGCAGCCTGTTGGGGGAGAGCTCCTACAATGAGCAGTTCTTC. This encodes CASSLLGESSYNEQFF.

This rearrangement joins TRBV5-1 to TRBJ2-7, with 7 bases aligning to TRBD2. Germline CDR1 is SGHRS and CDR2 is YFSETQ. V shed 1 base and J 2 bases; nucleotides not matched to a gene: 6. The CDR3 is made up of 15 amino acids. CDR3 loop: CASSLTGGRPYEQYF. The CDR3 DNA is TGCGCCAGCAGCTTGACGGGAGGCCGACCCTACGAGCAGTACTTC.

This clone was counted once. CDR3 in amino acids: CASSFTSSGIGVYNEQFF. In DNA, the CDR3 is TGTGCCAGCAGCTTTACTAGTAGTGGTATAGGGGTTTACAATGAGCAGTTCTTC. The V call is TRBV11-3, the J call TRBJ2-1; D possibly matches TRBD1 or TRBD2 (5 bases each). Germline lookup yields CDR1 SGHNT and CDR2 YENEEA. V lost 3 bases and J 4 bases, leaving 22 bases between the germline ends. CDR3 length: 18 amino acids. Together with reference TRBV11-3 and TRBJ2-1, the CDR3 gives the full variable domain: EAGVVQSPRYKIIEKKQPVAFWCNPISGHNTLYWYLQNLGQGPELLIRYENEEAVDDSQLPKDRFSAERLKGVDSTLKIQPAELGDSAVYLCASSFTSSGIGVYNEQFFGPGTRLTVL.

The genes are TRBV4-2 and TRBJ2-3; 12 bases match TRBD2. Germline CDR1 is LGHNA and CDR2 is YNFKEQ. CDR3 length: 15 amino acids. The V gene end was trimmed by 6 bases and the J gene end by 2 bases; junction bases not matched to a gene: 3. The chain's CDR3 is CASSRTSGDTDTQYF. The CDR3 DNA reads TGTGCCAGCAGTCGGACTAGCGGGGACACAGATACGCAGTATTTT.

V is TRBV4-2 and J is TRBJ2-7; D is perhaps TRBD1 (6 bases). Germline CDR1 LGHNA, CDR2 YNFKEQ. V was clipped by 4 bases and J by 2 bases, with 21 bases between them. The CDR3 contains 17 residues. The CDR3 DNA reads TGTGCCAGCAGCCTCCTTCACACCGGGACACCGACCTACGAGCAGTACTTC. Translating gives CASSLLHTGTPTYEQYF.

This clone is a singleton in its sample. The J gene is TRBJ2-7, the V gene TRBV30; D may be TRBD2 (6 bases). Looked up from germline, CDR1 is GTSNPN and CDR2 is SVGIG (reference sequence). This CDR3 comprises 12 residues. V lost 0 bases, J lost 4 bases, and 7 bases lay in between. The CDR3 coding sequence is TGTGCCTGGAGTGTCGGGGGATACGAGCAGTACTTC. It translates to CAWSVGGYEQYF.

The chain carries TRBV10-3 and TRBJ1-5; D uncertain. Germline-derived CDR1 and CDR2 are ENHRY and SYGVKD. This CDR3 comprises 14 residues. The V gene lost 5 bases and the J gene lost 7 bases, with 15 bases spanning the gap. CDR3 sequence: CAISLSGGQQPQHF. The CDR3, as DNA: TGTGCCATCAGTCTATCAGGAGGTCAGCAGCCCCAGCATTTT.

The chain links TRBV18 to TRBJ2-3, with D uncertain. This CDR3 contains 14 residues. V was pared by 4 bases and J by 2 bases, with 10 bases between. CDR1 and CDR2 from the germline V gene are KGHSH and LQKENI. CDR3 loop: CASSRWGNTDTQYF. The DNA for the CDR3 is TGTGCCAGCTCACGGTGGGGAAACACAGATACGCAGTATTTT.

This chain links TRBV4-3 with TRBJ2-1, with D unresolved. V was trimmed by 1 base and J by 1 base, leaving 5 bases between them. In germline, CDR1 is LGHNA, CDR2 YSLEER. This CDR3 region has 14 residues. The CDR3 is CASSQVGSYNEQFF. The CDR3 region has the DNA TGCGCCAGCAGCCAAGTAGGTTCCTACAATGAGCAGTTCTTC.

This chain joins TRBV13 and TRBJ1-5; unclear D gene. This CDR3 is built from 12 residues. Germline CDR1 PRHDT, CDR2 FYEKMQ (reference sequence). V lost 7 bases and J lost 9, with 13 bases in between. CDR3 in amino acids: CASNSEGGPQHF. CDR3 sequence (DNA): TGTGCCAGCAACTCTGAGGGAGGGCCCCAGCATTTT. Using reference TRBV13 and TRBJ1-5 for the parts outside the CDR3, the full variable domain is AAGVIQSPRHLIKEKRETATLKCYPIPRHDTVYWYQQGPGQDPQFLISFYEKMQSDKGSIPDRFSAQQFSDYHSELNMSSLELGDSALYFCASNSEGGPQHFGDGTRLSIL.

This chain uses TRBV9 with TRBJ1-2; D unresolved. CDR3 length equals 13 residues. Per germline, CDR1 SGDLS and CDR2 YYNGEE. The V gene lost 0 bases and the J gene lost 4 bases, with 7 bases spanning the gap. In DNA form, the CDR3 reads TGTGCCAGCAGCGTAGTCCACGGCTATGGCTACACCTTC. It specifies CASSVVHGYGYTF.

This chain links TRBV6-1 with TRBJ1-3, with D hard to call. CDR1 is MNHNS, CDR2 SASEGT, per germline. Between the trimmed V and J ends, which lost 3 bases and 2 bases, there was a span of 5 bases. This CDR3 contains 13 residues. The CDR3 loop is CASSERAGNTIYF. CDR3 DNA sequence: TGTGCCAGCAGTGAGAGGGCTGGAAACACCATATATTTT.

The CDR3 DNA is TGTGCCAGCTCATATGCCGGGACAGTATCTACCGGGGAGCTGTTTTTT. Its protein is CASSYAGTVSTGELFF. This sequence joins TRBV18 and TRBJ2-2; 7 nucleotides match TRBD1. Germline V gene lookup returns CDR1 KGHSH and CDR2 LQKENI. Losses at the gene ends were 5 bases for V and 5 bases for J; bases not matched to a gene: 11. The CDR3 length is 16 residues.

The chain combines TRBV5-1 with TRBJ2-7; the match to TRBD1 covers 9 bases. CDR3 length: 15 residues. CDR1 is SGHRS and CDR2 is YFSETQ in the germline V gene. V lost 0 bases, J lost 6 bases, and 7 bases stayed unmatched. The CDR3, as DNA: TGCGCCAGCAGCTTGGACACCGGGACAGGGCGCGAGCAGTACTTC. It translates to CASSLDTGTGREQYF.

V gene TRBV4-2 combines with J gene TRBJ2-3; 14 nucleotides align to TRBD2. The CDR3 length is 18 residues. CDR1 LGHNA and CDR2 YNFKEQ come from the germline V gene. V shed 4 bases and J 2 bases; nucleotides not matched to a gene: 8. CDR3 DNA: TGTGCCAGCAGCCGTGGACTAGCGGGAGGAGGGGTCACAGATACGCAGTATTTT. It specifies CASSRGLAGGGVTDTQYF.

The J gene is TRBJ2-1, the V gene TRBV7-2, with 9 bases that match TRBD1. Germline V gene sequence: CDR1 SGHTA, CDR2 FQGNSA. J was trimmed by 7 bases and V by 6 bases; bases with no gene match: 10. The CDR3 length is 15 residues. The CDR3 sequence: CASSFTAGQGNEQFF. CDR3 bases: TGTGCCAGCAGTTTTACAGCGGGACAGGGTAATGAGCAGTTCTTC.

V usage is TRBV4-1 and J usage is TRBJ2-7; tentative D call: TRBD2 (6 bases). CDR1 and CDR2 from the germline V gene are MGHRA and YSYEKL. Trimming pared 1 base from V and 1 base from J, leaving 14 bases between. CDR3 length: 16 residues. The CDR3 DNA follows: TGCGCCAGCAGCCAAGCAGAGCCAGGGAGGTCCTACGAGCAGTACTTC. Translation: CASSQAEPGRSYEQYF.